The sequence of this TCR beta chain was determined in a study of CD8+ T cells in alopecia areata. Findings and caveats of the study: With patients, TCR sharing proved less clear than in mice, a difference possibly related to HLA. Especially in alopecia totalis/universalis, lesional scalp showed greater clonality than normal scalp did. Scalp specimens additionally yield sequences from normal skin's resident alphabeta T cells.

This CDR3 region has 13 residues. Germline V CDR1 and CDR2: SGDLS, YYNGEE. V dropped 2 bases and J dropped 5 bases, with 10 bases sitting between them. RNA extraction and reverse transcription yielded cDNA as sequencing template. The method was immunoSEQ multiplex PCR; TCRdb's version includes in-frame clones alone and lacks a portion of them. The repertoire holds over 50,000 clones, under 55% seen once, with about a sixth in the top ten. In the case of this clone: As yet, its antigen is unknown.

Material: CD8+ T cells sorted from blood, obtained at week 0. The chain combines TRBV9 with TRBJ1-1, with a weak D call TRBD1 (5 bases). The clonotype originates from a human donor with alopecia areata. CDR3 DNA: TGTGCCAGCAGCGTTTTATGGGGGACTGAAGCTTTCTTT. This translates into CASSVLWGTEAFF.